This T cell receptor (beta chain) was profiled in a study of blood T cell repertoires in COVID-19. Study details: Material from acute and convalescent COVID-19 was sourced from the United States, Italy and Spain.

This study enrolled people aged about 18 to 100 from 20 to 25 US geographic areas. V shed 6 bases and J shed 0 bases, with 8 bases lying between them. The germline CDR1 and CDR2 sequences are LNHDA and SQIVND (reference sequence). The CDR3 length is 13 residues. Repertoires were generated with immunoSEQ multiplex PCR, while TCRdb's copy carries only in-frame clones and drops some. This table has about 220,000 clones, 82% appearing once. V and J are TRBV19 and TRBJ1-2; D is unclear. Sequenced material: PBMCs or T cells enriched from blood (not recorded which). The clonotype originates from a woman aged 55-69 years who had recovered from COVID-19. CDR3 amino acids: CASSQTTNYGYTF. CDR3 nucleotide sequence: TGTGCCAGTAGCCAGACTACTAACTATGGCTACACCTTC.